The entry that follows covers one T cell receptor (beta chain) sequence. Its cognate antigen is unknown. CD45RO/CCR7/CD25/CD127/CD95/CD27 separated CD4+ naive, central memory, regulatory and stem cell-like memory cells by sorting. The purity of all sorted populations exceeded 98%. What was sequenced were expressed TCRB transcripts, since all of the isolated RNA had been reverse transcribed. Repertoires were generated with immunoSEQ multiplex PCR, while TCRdb's copy carries only in-frame clones and drops some. Of 310,000 or so clones in the sample, roughly 11% were seen once. This record comes from a study of beta chain features in type 1 diabetes. Points from the study as a whole: Among type 1 diabetes patients, VDJ junctions had fewer insertions and more deletions.

The sequence was obtained from a woman aged 25-40 years in good health. Sequencing was done on a sample of naive CD4+ T cells from blood.

For the CDR3, the DNA is TGTGCCTGGAGTGTCTGGACCGGGACAGGGATCATGAACACTGAAGCTTTCTTT. It encodes CAWSVWTGTGIMNTEAFF. This rearrangement joins TRBV30 to TRBJ1-1; 9 bases line up with TRBD1. Germline assignment: CDR1 GTSNPN and CDR2 SVGIG (reference sequence). The CDR3 has 18 residues. Losses at the gene ends were 0 bases for V and 0 bases for J; bases not matched to a gene: 11. The variable domain in full, with the rest retrieved from reference TRBV30 and TRBJ1-1, is SQTIHQWPATLVQPVGSPLSLECTVEGTSNPNLYWYRQAAGRGLQLLFYSVGIGQISSEVPQNLSASRPQDRQFILSSKKLLLSDSGFYLCAWSVWTGTGIMNTEAFFGQGTRLTVV.